A single T cell receptor (beta chain) is shown here with its context. The CDR3 is 15 amino acids. Looked up from germline, CDR1 is MNHEY and CDR2 is SVGAGI. The V end lost 2 bases, the J end lost 7 bases, and 12 bases lay between the germline ends. This sample was included in a study of blood T cell repertoires in COVID-19. Methods used by the authors: Nucleated cell number was recorded as an estimate derived from reference gene primer amplification. The assay was immunoSEQ multiplex PCR, and TCRdb's table has in-frame clones only and misses some. V and J calls and clone size are given by that table; D and trimming were obtained from the DNA. This table holds over 200,000 clones, 84% found once.

This clonotype originated in a man aged 50-59 years with active or convalescent COVID-19. The rearrangement links TRBV6-5 to TRBJ1-6; D uncertain. The material sequenced was peripheral blood. The chain's CDR3 is CASSYLRGGNSPLHF. The CDR3 DNA reads as TGTGCCAGCAGTTACCTTCGGGGTGGGAATTCACCCCTCCACTTT.